Listed below are T cell receptor beta chains from one sample, sequenced in a study of cytomegalovirus exposure and HLA in healthy donors. Data came from immunoSEQ multiplex PCR; TCRdb stores just in-frame clones and leaves some out. This sample has tens of thousands of clones, with over 75% found just once. Input material: PBMCs. The receptors come from a young woman in good health and CMV-seronegative. Both conserved end residues are trimmed from each CDR3. Fields, in order: J gene, V gene, D gene, CDR3 protein. A D gene is named only where the DNA matches it firmly.

J: TRBJ2-1; V: TRBV11-2; D: TRBD2; CDR3: ASSSGTSGQGYNEQF
J: TRBJ2-3; V: TRBV5-4; D: TRBD2; CDR3: ASSFASGSSADTQY
J: TRBJ1-4; V: TRBV5-1; D: TRBD1; CDR3: ASSLPGGNEKLF
J: TRBJ1-1; V: TRBV6-6; D: TRBD1; CDR3: ASSYGTGRVTEAF
J: TRBJ1-2; V: TRBV27; D: -; CDR3: ASSFWAGNGYT
J: TRBJ2-2; V: TRBV7-6; D: TRBD1; CDR3: ASSFGQGALAGELF
J: TRBJ1-5; V: TRBV9; D: -; CDR3: ASSVALNQPQH
J: TRBJ2-2; V: TRBV28; D: -; CDR3: ASSAGNTGELF
J: TRBJ2-5; V: TRBV2; D: TRBD2; CDR3: ASSEEGVSSGRASHGRETQY
J: TRBJ1-1; V: TRBV15; D: -; CDR3: ATSRDSGAVFPEAF
J: TRBJ1-2; V: TRBV6-5; D: TRBD1; CDR3: ASSPLTGAGYT
J: TRBJ2-6; V: TRBV4-3; D: -; CDR3: ASSQDSWTSSGANVLT
J: TRBJ2-3; V: TRBV29-1; D: -; CDR3: SVGGTKRGDTQY
J: TRBJ2-7; V: TRBV5-1; D: TRBD1; CDR3: ASSLSGTGSHEQY
J: TRBJ2-1; V: TRBV9; D: -; CDR3: ASSVDFRNEQF
J: TRBJ1-1; V: TRBV28; D: TRBD1; CDR3: ASSLWGDRTNTEAF
J: TRBJ2-2; V: TRBV18; D: -; CDR3: ASSPGSSGELF
J: TRBJ2-7; V: TRBV6-5; D: TRBD2; CDR3: ASSQPGRQYEQY
J: TRBJ2-7; V: TRBV11-2; D: TRBD1; CDR3: ASSSGQASYEQY
J: TRBJ2-7; V: TRBV6-5; D: TRBD2; CDR3: ASSSTGTIYEQY
J: TRBJ2-2; V: TRBV6-4; D: -; CDR3: ASTADTNTGELF
J: TRBJ1-1; V: TRBV28; D: -; CDR3: ASSFVNTEAF
J: TRBJ2-1; V: TRBV28; D: -; CDR3: ASSSLSGLTYNEQF
J: TRBJ2-1; V: TRBV6-4; D: TRBD2; CDR3: ASSEREGTYNEQF
J: TRBJ1-1; V: TRBV29-1; D: -; CDR3: SVAGLEAF
J: TRBJ2-1; V: TRBV15; D: TRBD2; CDR3: ATSGGGGSSYNEQF
J: TRBJ1-1; V: TRBV18; D: TRBD1; CDR3: ASSRQGGNTEAF
J: TRBJ2-2; V: TRBV5-1; D: -; CDR3: ASTPFSSASTGELF
J: TRBJ2-3; V: TRBV2; D: -; CDR3: ASYSPSPDTQY
J: TRBJ1-2; V: TRBV6-6; D: TRBD1; CDR3: ASTQKDRGYYYGYT
J: TRBJ2-2; V: TRBV27; D: -; CDR3: ASSLRYPNTGELF
J: TRBJ2-5; V: TRBV10-1; D: -; CDR3: ASSDRGSETQY
J: TRBJ2-1; V: TRBV9; D: -; CDR3: ASSVVGGGYNEQF
J: TRBJ2-7; V: TRBV7-6; D: -; CDR3: ASSSETEGEQY
J: TRBJ2-1; V: TRBV30; D: TRBD1; CDR3: AWMGGTGDSTNEQF
J: TRBJ1-5; V: TRBV28; D: -; CDR3: ASRRWGDSNQPQH
J: TRBJ1-4; V: TRBV5-6; D: -; CDR3: ASSFWGLFNEKLF
J: TRBJ2-2; V: TRBV11-2; D: TRBD2; CDR3: ASSRGTSGGGRNTGELF
J: TRBJ2-1; V: TRBV4-1; D: TRBD2; CDR3: ASSQRSSGSSYNEQF
J: TRBJ1-2; V: TRBV28; D: -; CDR3: ASVLPGVGYT
J: TRBJ1-5; V: TRBV19; D: TRBD1; CDR3: ASLGQGVQPQH
J: TRBJ1-1; V: TRBV5-1; D: -; CDR3: ASSGTFGGDTEAF
J: TRBJ1-5; V: TRBV28; D: -; CDR3: ASSWGGNQPQH
J: TRBJ2-7; V: TRBV18; D: -; CDR3: ASSPGGAGLANEQY
J: TRBJ2-6; V: TRBV15; D: -; CDR3: ATSRDPGSGANVLT
J: TRBJ2-1; V: TRBV27; D: TRBD1; CDR3: ASSLGQGSYNEQF